The entry below describes one T cell receptor (beta chain). The table lists this clone with a count of one. The clone's antigen remains unknown. One base away there is no much larger clone; base qualities are not given. With the immunoSEQ assay, which is a bias-controlled multiplex PCR relying on V- and J-specific primers, TCR beta CDR3 regions were amplified from genomic DNA. A second PCR step added a proprietary barcode and Illumina adapter sequences to the CDR3 amplicons. An Illumina MiSeq instrument was used for sequencing of the CDR3 libraries. In the authors' own workflow: Export and quality control were performed with immunoSEQ Analyzer 3.0, and downstream analyses were performed with R Bioconductor and Immunarch. Only productive rearrangements in the normalized downsampled data set were used to calculate repertoire metrics. In the normalized cohort, clonotypes with more than 5 templates were defined as pathologically expanded. Repertoire diversity was measured with the Inverse Simpson Index. The non-normalized data set was used for CMV-specificity analyses so that all clonotypes could be captured. This immuneACCESS table, as held by TCRdb, lists in-frame sequences with V and J called but not all clones. Of the missing ones, under half trace to an unresolved V gene in checked studies; the others have no known cause. V, J and clone size were drawn from that table, and D and trimming were deduced from the DNA. Across this sample there are more than 20,000 clones, with roughly 82% seen only once. About a quarter of the sample comes from the top ten.

CDR1 SGHAT and CDR2 FQNNGV are derived from the germline V gene. The CDR3, cysteine through phenylalanine, is 14 amino acids long. Of the read, only the CDR3 DNA is kept; its 42 bases are in frame from base 1. Clipping removes 5 bases from V and 7 bases from J, with 11 as the unmatched junction base count. The data derive from a study of T cell clonotyping in hematopoietic cell transplantation (dated by TCRdb to the early 2020s). For the study in its entirety: Recipient samples taken before transplant were obtained following cytoreduction. A total of 135 blood samples were collected in the study from some 37 consecutive transplant recipients and their related donors. Recruitment of patients was conducted between late 2015 and January 2017, and follow-up was continued until late 2020 or death.

General conclusions and limits of the study: Inverse Simpson Index values from donors and from recipients before transplant predicted broader TCR repertoire diversity after transplant. Recipient repertoires showed only a small fraction of overlap with donor repertoires, and over 95% appeared de novo at the given depth. The sample size was limited, and CD4 and CD8 repertoire contributions could not be separated because cells were not sorted. Recipient TCR diversity fell after transplant, with pathologically expanded clonotypes rising progressively from day 30 to day 180.

This sample's time point label indicates: recipient sample about 28 days before transplant, after cytoreduction. Recipient blood was collected about 28 days before transplant and at days 30, 100 and 180 after transplant. Using Nuclei Lysis Solution, genomic DNA was extracted from unfractionated peripheral blood mononuclear cells that were either fresh or cryopreserved. The chain is made from TRBV11-2 and TRBJ2-7, and 7 bases in between align with TRBD1. Material: peripheral blood mononuclear cells, obtained before stem cell transplant. The sequence came from a woman aged 60-75 years with acute myeloid leukemia. Some clones in this sample may be carry-over from other donors' samples. The CDR3 loop reads CASSTGQSLGEQYF. The bases read TGTGCCAGCAGCACGGGACAGTCCCTAGGGGAGCAGTACTTC.